This T cell receptor (beta chain) is drawn from a study of long-term antiretroviral therapy in people with HIV. Study-wide background: About a decade before 2015, the earliest samples were taken when ART was typically delayed.

This clone has a single count. No antigen is known for it. Study conclusions and caveats: The data indicate that diversity increased after ART but remained below transplant donor controls. Dominating the repertoire at all time points were the clones that expanded before ART.

V lost 0 bases and J 0 bases, leaving 16 bases between the germline ends. The CDR3 consists of 17 residues. Germline-derived CDR1 and CDR2 are SGDLS and YYNGEE. Survey level was the resolution at which the v3.0 immunoSEQ assay ran. The target of sequencing was 40,000-50,000 T-cell genomes per sample. Here immunoSEQ multiplex PCR was the method, and the copy in TCRdb shows in-frame clones only, minus some. The sample lists roughly 30,000 clones, more than 85% occurring once. The sequencing here drew on unsorted PBMCs, taken 3.1 years after starting antiretroviral therapy. The chain joins TRBV9 to TRBJ2-7; D is unclear. The sequence was obtained from a man between 18 and 35 years old with HIV. CDR3 sequence (DNA): TGTGCCAGCAGCGTAGACGGGTTTGCCGCCTACTCCTACGAGCAGTACTTC. Protein: CASSVDGFAAYSYEQYF.